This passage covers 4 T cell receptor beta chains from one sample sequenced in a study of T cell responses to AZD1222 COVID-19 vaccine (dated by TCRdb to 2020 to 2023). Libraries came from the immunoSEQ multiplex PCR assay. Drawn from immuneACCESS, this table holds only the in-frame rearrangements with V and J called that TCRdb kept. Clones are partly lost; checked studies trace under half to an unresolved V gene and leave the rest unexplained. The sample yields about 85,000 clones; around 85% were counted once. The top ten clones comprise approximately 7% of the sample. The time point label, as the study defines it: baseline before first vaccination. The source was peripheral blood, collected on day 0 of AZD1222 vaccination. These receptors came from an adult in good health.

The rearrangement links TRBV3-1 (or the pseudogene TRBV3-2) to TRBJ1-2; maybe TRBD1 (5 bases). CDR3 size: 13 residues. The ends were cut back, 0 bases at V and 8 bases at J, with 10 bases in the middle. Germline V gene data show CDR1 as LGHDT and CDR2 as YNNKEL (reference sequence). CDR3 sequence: CASSQEGLRGYTF. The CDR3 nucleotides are TGTGCCAGCAGCCAAGAGGGACTGAGGGGCTACACCTTC.

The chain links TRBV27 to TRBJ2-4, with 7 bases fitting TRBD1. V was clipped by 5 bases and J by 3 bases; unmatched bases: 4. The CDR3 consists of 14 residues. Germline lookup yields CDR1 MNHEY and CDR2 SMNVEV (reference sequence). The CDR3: CASSKDRDKNIQYF. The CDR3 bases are TGTGCCAGCAGTAAAGACAGGGACAAAAACATTCAGTACTTC.

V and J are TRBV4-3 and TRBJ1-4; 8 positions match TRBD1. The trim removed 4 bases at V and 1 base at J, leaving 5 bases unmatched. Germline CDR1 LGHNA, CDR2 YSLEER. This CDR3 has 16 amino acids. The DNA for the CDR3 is TGCGCCAGCAGCCCGCAGGGGGCTATAACTAATGAAAAACTGTTTTTT. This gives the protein CASSPQGAITNEKLFF.

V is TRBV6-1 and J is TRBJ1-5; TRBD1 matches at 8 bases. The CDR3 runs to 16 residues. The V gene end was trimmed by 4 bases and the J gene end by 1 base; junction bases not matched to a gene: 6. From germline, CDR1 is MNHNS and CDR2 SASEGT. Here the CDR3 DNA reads TGTGCCAGCAGTGTGGGAGGACAGGGAAGCAATCAGCCCCAGCATTTT. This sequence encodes CASSVGGQGSNQPQHF.